This note documents a single TCR beta chain sequence. Its cognate antigen is unknown. The protocol was immunoSEQ multiplex PCR, while the TCRdb copy is restricted to in-frame clones and leaves out a portion. This sample has approximately 110,000 clones, with 80% to 85% found just once. This entry is derived from a study of T cell responses to AZD1222 COVID-19 vaccine. Notes on the study in general: Among spike-specific TCRs, nearly half reportedly target unmutated variant regions.

This CDR3 comprises 13 residues. V was clipped by 4 bases and J by 8 bases, with 14 bases between them. Germline assignment: CDR1 LGHDT and CDR2 YNNKEL (reference sequence). Sample: peripheral blood, taken on day 0 of AZD1222 vaccination. The chain links TRBV3-1 (or the pseudogene TRBV3-2) to TRBJ1-2; D gene unclear. The receptor's source is an adult in good health. CDR3: CASSLASAGGYTF. DNA for the CDR3: TGTGCCAGCAGCCTAGCGTCGGCGGGCGGCTACACCTTC.